The sequence of this T cell receptor (beta chain) was determined in a study of CD8+CD57+ T cells in acquired aplastic anemia. Study summary: Mean DNA quantity obtained from sorted CD4+ and CD8+ cells was about 3.5 ug.

Study outcomes and limitations: Patients and controls were found to share twenty-nine CD8+ CDR3 sequences. Between the patient and control groups, CD8+ Simpson's diversity did not differ significantly.

Regarding this clonotype: Its antigen is as yet unknown.

Sequenced patients had shown CD8+CD57+ cell expansion by flow cytometry. Severe acquired aplastic anemia was present in every patient. The CDR3 length is 12 residues. The J segment lost 0 bases and the V segment lost 11 bases, leaving 2 bases of the junction unmatched. Germline V CDR1 and CDR2: ENHRY, SYGVKD. It was genomic DNA that served as the template for profiling TCR beta VDJ and CDR3. Each CDR3 protein gets one entry after TCRdb re-called the reads with MiXCR. This sample yields around 200,000 distinct CDR3 sequences, of which roughly 60% are seen a single time; 40% to 50% belongs to the top ten.

This TCR was recovered from a human donor with aplastic anemia. The sample consisted of sorted CD4+, CD8+, or CD8+CD57+ T cells (not recorded which) from PBMCs. The genes are TRBV10-3 and TRBJ1-1; 8 bases align to TRBD1. The CDR3 region has the DNA TGTGCCGGACAGGGCATGAACACTGAAGCTTTCTTT. It translates to CAGQGMNTEAFF.